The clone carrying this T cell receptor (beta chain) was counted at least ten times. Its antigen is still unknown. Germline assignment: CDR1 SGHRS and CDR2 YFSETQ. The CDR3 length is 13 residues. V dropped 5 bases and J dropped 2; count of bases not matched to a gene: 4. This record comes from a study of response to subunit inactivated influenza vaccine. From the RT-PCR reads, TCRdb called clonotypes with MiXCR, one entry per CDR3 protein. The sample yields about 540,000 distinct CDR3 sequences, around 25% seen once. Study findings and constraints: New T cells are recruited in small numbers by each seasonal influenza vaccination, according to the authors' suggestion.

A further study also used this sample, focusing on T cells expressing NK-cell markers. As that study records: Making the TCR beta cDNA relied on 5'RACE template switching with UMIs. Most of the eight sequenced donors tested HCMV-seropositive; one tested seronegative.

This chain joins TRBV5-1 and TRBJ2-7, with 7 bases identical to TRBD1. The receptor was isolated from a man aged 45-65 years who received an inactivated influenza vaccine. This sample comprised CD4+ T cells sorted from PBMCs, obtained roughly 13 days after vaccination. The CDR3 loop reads CASRRQGTYEQYF. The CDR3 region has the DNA TGCGCCAGCAGACGACAGGGAACCTACGAGCAGTACTTC.